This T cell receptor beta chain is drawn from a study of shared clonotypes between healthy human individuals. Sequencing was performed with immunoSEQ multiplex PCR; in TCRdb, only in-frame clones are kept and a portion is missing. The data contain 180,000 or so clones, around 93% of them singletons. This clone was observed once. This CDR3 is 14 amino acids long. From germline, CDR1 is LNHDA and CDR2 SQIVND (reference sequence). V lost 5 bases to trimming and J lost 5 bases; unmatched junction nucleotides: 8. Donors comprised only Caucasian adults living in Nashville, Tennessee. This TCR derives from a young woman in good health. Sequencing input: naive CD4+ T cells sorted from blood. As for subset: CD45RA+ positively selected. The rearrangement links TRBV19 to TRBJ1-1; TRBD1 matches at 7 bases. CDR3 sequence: CASSEQGRRTEAFF. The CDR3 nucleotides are TGTGCCAGTAGTGAACAGGGGCGGAGGACTGAAGCTTTCTTT.